The T cell receptor (beta chain) under discussion was sequenced for a study of Graves' ophthalmopathy and Graves' hyperthyroidism (dated by TCRdb to the late 2010s). Study-wide context: Peripheral blood was collected before any treatment was given, at the time of initial diagnosis. In total, under 150 blood samples were TCR-sequenced: fewer than 50 ophthalmopathy, some 75 hyperthyroidism and some 17 hyperthyroidism-to-ophthalmopathy patients. The study used TCR beta repertoire signatures to distinguish Graves' ophthalmopathy from Graves' hyperthyroidism and to predict progression to ophthalmopathy. An independent validation cohort comprised some 19 hyperthyroidism patients and around 16 patients who later progressed from hyperthyroidism to ophthalmopathy. To explore V-J signatures distinguishing ophthalmopathy from hyperthyroidism, a discovery set of approximately 100 patients (43 ophthalmopathy, roughly 56 stable hyperthyroidism) was enrolled. T-cell repertoires of thyroid tissue and blood were compared in 5 or 6 hyperthyroidism patients. The roughly 91 discovery patients were randomly split 7:3 into training and test sets. Following sample collection, hyperthyroidism patients were given methimazole at a starting dose of 30 mg daily, and ophthalmopathy patients were given high-dose intravenous methylprednisolone. Findings and caveats that apply to the study as a whole: In validation, the model predicted ophthalmopathy progression with about 70% sensitivity and roughly 72% specificity; fewer than 15 predicted patients were CT-confirmed with GO in a median of approximately 6.5 months. In cross-validation, the 13-signature model distinguished ophthalmopathy from stable hyperthyroidism with about 90% sensitivity and nearly 82% specificity, and in the test set the corresponding values were roughly 80% and 75%. No statistical method was used to set the sample size in advance, and the investigators knew which group each participant was assigned to. Most of the expanded thyroid clonotypes with a frequency above 0.001 were also detected in blood, and it was suggested that the thyroid immune response may be reflected by blood repertoires.

For repertoire sequencing, TCR beta CDR3 regions were amplified from RNA transcripts. HTBI primers and the Qiagen OneStep RT-PCR kit were used in a first-round RT-PCR, which was followed by a second-round multiplex PCR, size selection and purification. The libraries underwent paired-end sequencing with 100 bp reads on an Illumina HiSeq2000. For the original study's pipeline: SOAPnuke was used to process the reads, removing any read that contained adapters or uncalled bases, had a mean Phred below 15, or lacked an exact match to the constant primer or identifier. COPE v1.2.5 was used to merge high-quality paired reads. Each unique nucleotide sequence was treated as a clonotype, and MiTCR v1.1 was used to align the clonotypes to the IMGT TRB V, D and J references. Only V-J combinations with frequency above 0.0001 were analysed, covering 99% to 99.2% of repertoires. A TCR clonal expansion and chaos score per V-J combination was defined as the ratio of F50 clonal expansion to chaos observed in the TCRdist matrix. Welch's t-statistics and random forest were used to reduce the features to about 12 V-J combinations, which were then used as input to a naive Bayes classifier. The similarity between thyroid and blood repertoires was quantified using the Morisita-Horn index. TCRdb itself trimmed the public reads at Q25 with fastp, ran MiXCR and retained productive beta chains. Each CDR3 protein gets just one entry, which takes the most common genes and DNA from the rows behind it. For this entry, the V and J calls and clone size follow TCRdb and not the study's own pipeline. Recorded for this sample are roughly 610,000 distinct CDR3 sequences; approximately 21% of them occurred a single time. The top ten clonotypes cover around 7% of the sample.

To note about this clonotype: Its antigen is currently not known. No much larger clone exists at a distance of one base, and base qualities are not known.

A patient counted as having stable hyperthyroidism if there was no progression to ophthalmopathy within 18 months of follow-up. Patients with hyperthyroidism were aged 18 to 65 years, had been newly diagnosed, and had a disease duration of less than 2 months. Patients were excluded if they had other autoimmune diseases, uncontrolled infections, pregnancy or lactation. Clinical symptoms, serum thyroxine, TRAb, thyroid ultrasound and orbital computed tomography were used for diagnosis. PBMCs were isolated from 10 ml of fresh peripheral blood by Ficoll-Paque density gradient centrifugation. Total RNA was extracted using Trizol reagent, and RNA quality was checked on an Agilent 2100 Bioanalyzer. Relative to germline, V is 5 bases shorter and J is 4 bases shorter, with 15 bases between their ends. Reading from cysteine to phenylalanine, the CDR3 counts 14 amino acids. Only the CDR3 portion is preserved as DNA: 42 bases, with reading frame beginning at the first base. CDR1 is given as MNHEY and CDR2 as SVGEGT, both from the germline V gene.

The sequence was collected from a woman in her late teens or twenties with stable Graves' hyperthyroidism. Some clones in this sample may be carry-over from other donors' samples. Donor details come from another sample of the same person, matched by shared clones. The sample consisted of peripheral blood. This sequence uses TRBV6-2 or TRBV6-3 and TRBJ2-7; the D gene assignment is ambiguous. Here the CDR3 is given as CASSTPAIGYEQYF. The DNA sequence is TGTGCCAGCAGTACGCCAGCTATAGGTTACGAGCAGTACTTC.